This TCR beta chain appears in the sequencing data of a study of blood T cell repertoires in COVID-19. Study context: The samples span acute and convalescent COVID-19 from the United States, Italy and Spain.

Comments on this clone: The same CDR3 can be traced to other DNA sequences in this sample.

CDR3 size: 19 residues. Deletions cut 9 bases from V and 0 bases from J, with 26 bases between. Germline CDR1 is ENHRY and CDR2 is SYGVKD. Authors' data handling: Amplification of reference gene primers provided the estimated nucleated cell counts. Sequencing used immunoSEQ multiplex PCR; TCRdb keeps in-frame clones, though not all of them. V, J and clone size are those of that table, while D and trimming were read from the DNA. The data contain roughly 80,000 clones, about four fifths of them singletons. J is TRBJ1-4 and V is TRBV10-3; the D gene is possibly TRBD1 (5 bases). The sequence came from a human donor in a cohort sampled during active COVID-19. The sample comprised peripheral blood. CDR3 bases: TGTGCCATTAAAGTGGTGCCAAAGATCCAGGGCACAACTAATGAAAAACTGTTTTTT. Translating gives CAIKVVPKIQGTTNEKLFF.